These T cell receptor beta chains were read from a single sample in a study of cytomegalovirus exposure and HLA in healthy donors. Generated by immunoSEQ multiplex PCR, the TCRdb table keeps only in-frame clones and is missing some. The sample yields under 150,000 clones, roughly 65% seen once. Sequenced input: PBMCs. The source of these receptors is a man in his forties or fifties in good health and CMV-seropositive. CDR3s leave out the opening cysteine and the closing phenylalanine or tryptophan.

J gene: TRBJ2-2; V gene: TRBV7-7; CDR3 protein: ASSSSYQAAGELF
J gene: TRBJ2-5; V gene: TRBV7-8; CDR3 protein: ASSLDGGGVQETQY
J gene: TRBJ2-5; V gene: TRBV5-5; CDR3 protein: ASSPPGLQETQY
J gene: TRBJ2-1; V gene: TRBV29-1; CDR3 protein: SVQGAGTEYNEQF
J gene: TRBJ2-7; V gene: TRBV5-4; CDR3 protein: ASSLEGGSEQY
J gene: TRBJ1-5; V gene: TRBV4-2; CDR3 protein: ASSQEGQFGSQPQH
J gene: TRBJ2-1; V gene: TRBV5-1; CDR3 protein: ASSPSSGGTSYNEQF
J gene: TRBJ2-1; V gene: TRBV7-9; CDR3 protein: ASSLSLGANDEQF
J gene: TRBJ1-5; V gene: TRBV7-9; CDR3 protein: ASSTGGGPYSNQPQH
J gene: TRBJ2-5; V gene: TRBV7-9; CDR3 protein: ASSLSRGGGETQY
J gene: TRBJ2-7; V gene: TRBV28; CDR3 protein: ASGLPTIYEQY
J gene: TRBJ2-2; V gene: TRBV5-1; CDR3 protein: ASSWEGTGELF
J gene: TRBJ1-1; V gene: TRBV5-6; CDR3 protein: ASSWGGLLNTEAF
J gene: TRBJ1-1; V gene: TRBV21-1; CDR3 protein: ASSDRVNTEAF
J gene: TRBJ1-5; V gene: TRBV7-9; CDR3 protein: ASSLGGTASNQPQH
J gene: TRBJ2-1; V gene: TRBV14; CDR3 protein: ASSRRLASRLPTYNEQF
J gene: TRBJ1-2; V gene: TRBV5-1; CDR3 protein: ASSLLSMGHYT
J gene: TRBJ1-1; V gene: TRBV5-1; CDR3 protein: ASSHSQGGTEAF
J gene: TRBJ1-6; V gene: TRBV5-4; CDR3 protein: ASSLAVGGGGISPLH
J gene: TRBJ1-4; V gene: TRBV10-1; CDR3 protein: ASANRGTNEKLF
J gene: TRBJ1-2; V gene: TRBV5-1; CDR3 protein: ASSLLDSYGYT
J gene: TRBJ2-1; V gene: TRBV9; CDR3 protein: ASSVGLAPYNEQF
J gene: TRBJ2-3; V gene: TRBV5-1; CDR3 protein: ASSGGTSGTTDTQY
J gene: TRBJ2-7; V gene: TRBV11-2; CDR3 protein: ASKPPRDILSYEQY
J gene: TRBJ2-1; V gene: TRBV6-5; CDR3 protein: ASSTRRGYNEQF
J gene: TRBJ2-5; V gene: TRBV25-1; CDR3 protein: ATGGETQY
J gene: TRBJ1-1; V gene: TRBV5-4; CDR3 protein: ASSLASRGTEAF
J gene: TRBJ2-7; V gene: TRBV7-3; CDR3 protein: ASSPHPTGAYEQY
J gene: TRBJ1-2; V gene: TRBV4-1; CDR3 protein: ASSPRNRGLEYGYT
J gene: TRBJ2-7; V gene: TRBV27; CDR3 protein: ASSGGSLSSYEQY
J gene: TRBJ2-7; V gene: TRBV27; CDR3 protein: ASSPGVGWSSYEQY
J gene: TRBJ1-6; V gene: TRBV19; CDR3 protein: ASSPPGGNSPLH
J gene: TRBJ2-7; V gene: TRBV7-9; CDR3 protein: ASSLDGGPLYEQY
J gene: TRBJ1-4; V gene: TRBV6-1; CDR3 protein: ASSEEGLPFSTNEKLF
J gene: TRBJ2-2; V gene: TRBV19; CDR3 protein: ASSITGGRGTGELF
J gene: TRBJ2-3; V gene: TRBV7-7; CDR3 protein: ASSSLAGADTQY
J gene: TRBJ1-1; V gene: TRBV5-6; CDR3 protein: ASSWGGAPFTEAF
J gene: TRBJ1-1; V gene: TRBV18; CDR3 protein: ASSPAENTEAF
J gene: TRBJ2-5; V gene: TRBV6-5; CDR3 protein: ASSPQQGVGETQY
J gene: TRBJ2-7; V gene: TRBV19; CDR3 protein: ASRGTGGKYEQY
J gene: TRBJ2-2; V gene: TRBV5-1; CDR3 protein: ASSLVVRATGELF
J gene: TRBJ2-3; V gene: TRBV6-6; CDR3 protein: ASRRSGGPVDTQY
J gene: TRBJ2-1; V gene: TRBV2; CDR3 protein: ASRGDSYNEQF
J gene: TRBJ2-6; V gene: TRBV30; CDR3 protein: AWYRGRMQSGANVLT
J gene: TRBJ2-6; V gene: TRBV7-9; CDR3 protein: ASSRTGPGANVLT
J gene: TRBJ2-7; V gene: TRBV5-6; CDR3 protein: ASSAGTGQREQY
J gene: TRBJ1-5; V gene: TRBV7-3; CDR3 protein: ASSTRPQGHQPQH
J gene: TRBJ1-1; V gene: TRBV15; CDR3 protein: ATSAQVNTEAF
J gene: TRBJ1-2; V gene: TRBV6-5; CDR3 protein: ASRRARDRGYGYT
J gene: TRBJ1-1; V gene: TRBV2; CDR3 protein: ASSPDRGLRGTEAF
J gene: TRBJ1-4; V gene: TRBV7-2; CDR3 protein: ASSLLGQGEKLF
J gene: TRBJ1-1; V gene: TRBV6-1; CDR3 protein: ASSRRSTEAF
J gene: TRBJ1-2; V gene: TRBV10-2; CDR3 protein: ASSDSYYGYT